This TCR beta chain was documented in a study of T cells in Graves' hyperthyroidism and ophthalmopathy. V lost 0 bases to trimming and J lost 0 bases, with 10 bases between them. CDR3 length: 16 residues. Looked up from germline, CDR1 is SGHRS and CDR2 is YFSETQ. Regions amplified from RNA transcripts were the TCR beta CDR3 regions. During a first-round RT-PCR of the TCR CDR3, the HTBI primer set was used. TCRdb reprocessed the multiplex PCR reads with MiXCR, giving one entry per CDR3 protein. Here the sample spans about 360,000 distinct CDR3 sequences, about a sixth being singletons. In regard to this clonotype: Its cognate antigen is unknown.

The study, taken as a whole, reports: Ophthalmopathy, which appeared later, was predicted by the model a median roughly 6.6 months before onset. Peripheral blood also featured most of the thyroid clonotypes expanded above 0.001. By a 13 V-J model, ophthalmopathy was set apart from stable hyperthyroidism.

First hyperthyroidism diagnosis is when the blood sample was obtained, before any ophthalmopathy symptoms. The chain combines TRBV5-1 with TRBJ2-4; D is tentatively TRBD1 or TRBD2 (5 bases each). Sequenced input: blood. This clonotype originated in a young woman with Graves' hyperthyroidism that later progressed to Graves' ophthalmopathy. In DNA, the CDR3 is TGCGCCAGCAGCTTGGGATTGGGGGTAGCCAAAAACATTCAGTACTTC. The encoded protein is CASSLGLGVAKNIQYF.